This T cell receptor beta chain was identified in a study of T cell responses to AZD1222 COVID-19 vaccine. Study results and limitations: Seropositive at baseline were only 5 to 7 AZD1222 recipients.

The protocol was immunoSEQ multiplex PCR, while the TCRdb copy is restricted to in-frame clones and leaves out a portion. The sample includes roughly 260,000 clones, approximately 93% seen only once; the top ten take around 0.5%. In the case of this clone: Its specificity is not known.

This CDR3 region has 15 residues. After removal of 7 bases from V and 4 bases from J, the junction contained 11 bases not matched to a gene. Germline CDR1 ENHRY, CDR2 SYGVKD. The chain combines TRBV10-3 with TRBJ1-2; 8 bases match TRBD1. The clonotype was recovered from an adult in good health. This material consisted of peripheral blood, taken on day 0 of AZD1222 vaccination. The CDR3 bases are TGTGCCATCAACCCCATCGGACAGGGATTCTATGGCTACACCTTC. Protein sequence: CAINPIGQGFYGYTF.